This T cell receptor beta chain stems from a study of T cell responses to AZD1222 COVID-19 vaccine. Looking at the study overall: Some second doses came at about 4 weeks and others at about 12 weeks; these were pooled.

Study-level points and caveats: Repertoires were sampled only after the peak T cell response. The breadth and depth of Spike-specific TCRs increased once two AZD1222 doses had been given.

This table comes from immunoSEQ multiplex PCR, and its TCRdb copy is limited to in-frame clones, with some not included. This sample has under 150,000 clones; roughly nine tenths occur once, and the top ten carry under 35%. This CDR3 region has 13 residues. Unmatched junction bases numbered 2, after V lost 4 bases and J lost 5 bases. Of note for this clone: Its cognate antigen is unknown. This specimen includes other DNA sequences encoding the same CDR3.

The sequenced sample was peripheral blood, obtained on day 0 of AZD1222 vaccination. The chain is built from TRBV12-3 or TRBV12-4 and TRBJ1-2, with 9 nucleotides matching TRBD1. The clonotype comes from an adult in good health. The CDR3 region has the DNA TGTGCCAGCAGTTCGGGACAGGGATATGGCTACACCTTC. Translating gives CASSSGQGYGYTF.